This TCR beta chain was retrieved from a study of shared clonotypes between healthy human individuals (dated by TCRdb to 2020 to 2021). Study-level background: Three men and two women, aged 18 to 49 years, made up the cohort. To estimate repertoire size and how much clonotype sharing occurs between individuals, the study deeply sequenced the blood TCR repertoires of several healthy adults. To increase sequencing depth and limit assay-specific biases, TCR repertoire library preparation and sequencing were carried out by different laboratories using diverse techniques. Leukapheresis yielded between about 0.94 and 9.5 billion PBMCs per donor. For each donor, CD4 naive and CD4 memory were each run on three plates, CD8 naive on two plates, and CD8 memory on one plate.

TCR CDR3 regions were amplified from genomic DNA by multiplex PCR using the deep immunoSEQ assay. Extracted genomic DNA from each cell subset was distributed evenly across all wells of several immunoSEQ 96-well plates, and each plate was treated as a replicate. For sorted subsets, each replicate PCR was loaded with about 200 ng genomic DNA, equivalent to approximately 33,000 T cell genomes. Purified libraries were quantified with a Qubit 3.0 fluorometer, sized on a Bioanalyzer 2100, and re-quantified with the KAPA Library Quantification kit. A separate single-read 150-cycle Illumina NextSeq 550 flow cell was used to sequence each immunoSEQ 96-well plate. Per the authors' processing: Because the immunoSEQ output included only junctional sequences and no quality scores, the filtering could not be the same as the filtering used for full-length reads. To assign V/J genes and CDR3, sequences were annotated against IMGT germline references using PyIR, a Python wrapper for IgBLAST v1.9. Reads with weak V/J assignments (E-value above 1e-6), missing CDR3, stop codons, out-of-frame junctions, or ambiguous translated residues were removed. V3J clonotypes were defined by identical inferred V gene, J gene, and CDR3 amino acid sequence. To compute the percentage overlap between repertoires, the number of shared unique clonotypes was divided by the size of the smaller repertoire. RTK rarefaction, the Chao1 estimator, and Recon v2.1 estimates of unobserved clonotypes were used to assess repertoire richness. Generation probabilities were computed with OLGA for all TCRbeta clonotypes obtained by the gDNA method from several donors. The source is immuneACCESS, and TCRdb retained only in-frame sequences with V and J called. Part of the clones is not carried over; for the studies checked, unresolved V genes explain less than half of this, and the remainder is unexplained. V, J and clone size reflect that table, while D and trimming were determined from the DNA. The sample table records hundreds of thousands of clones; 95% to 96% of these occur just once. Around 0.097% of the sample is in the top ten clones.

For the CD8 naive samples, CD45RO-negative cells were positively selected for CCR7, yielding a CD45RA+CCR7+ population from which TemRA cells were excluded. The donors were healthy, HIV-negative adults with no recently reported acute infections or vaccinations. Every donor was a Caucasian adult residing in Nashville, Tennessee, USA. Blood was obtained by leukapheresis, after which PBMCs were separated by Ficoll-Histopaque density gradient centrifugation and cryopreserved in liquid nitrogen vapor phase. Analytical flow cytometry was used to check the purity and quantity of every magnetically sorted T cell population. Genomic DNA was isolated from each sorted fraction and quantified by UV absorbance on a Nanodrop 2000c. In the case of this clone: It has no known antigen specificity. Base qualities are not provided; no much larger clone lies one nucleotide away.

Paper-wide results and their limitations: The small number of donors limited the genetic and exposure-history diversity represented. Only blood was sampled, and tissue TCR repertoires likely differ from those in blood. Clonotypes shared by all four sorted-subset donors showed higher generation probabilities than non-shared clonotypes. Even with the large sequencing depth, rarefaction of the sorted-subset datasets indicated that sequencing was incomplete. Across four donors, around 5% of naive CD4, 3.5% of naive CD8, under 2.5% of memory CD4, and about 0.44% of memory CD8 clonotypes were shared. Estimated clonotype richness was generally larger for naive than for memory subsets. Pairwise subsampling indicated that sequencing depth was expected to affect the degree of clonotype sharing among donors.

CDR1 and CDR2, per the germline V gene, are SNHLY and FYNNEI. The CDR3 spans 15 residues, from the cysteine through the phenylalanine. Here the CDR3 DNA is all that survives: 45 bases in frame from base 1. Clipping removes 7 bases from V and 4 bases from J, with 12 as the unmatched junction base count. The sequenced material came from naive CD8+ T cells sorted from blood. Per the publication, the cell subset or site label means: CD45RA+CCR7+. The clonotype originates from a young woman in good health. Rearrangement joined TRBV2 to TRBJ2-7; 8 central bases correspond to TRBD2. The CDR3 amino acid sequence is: CASMASGLLKYEQYF. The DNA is TGTGCCAGCATGGCTAGCGGGCTCCTTAAGTACGAGCAGTACTTC.